The source of this TCR beta chain is a study of T cells expressing NK-cell markers (dated by TCRdb to 2018 to 2020). Background on the whole study: Three sorted T-cell subsets (CD3+CD56+NKG2C+, CD3+CD56+NKG2C- and CD3+CD56-NKG2C+) from several donors had their TCR beta-chain repertoires profiled. The libraries were sequenced on Illumina HiSeq 2000/2500, MiSeq or NextSeq, producing 2 x 150 bp reads. The eight sequenced donors were randomly selected healthy volunteers, three men and five women. Among the eight sequenced donors, only one was HCMV-seronegative, while the other seven were HCMV-seropositive.

Note on this clonotype: The antigen it recognizes is unknown.

Inclusive of the bounding cysteine and phenylalanine, the CDR3 is 14 residues long. No DNA sequence is on record. CDR1 and CDR2 (DFQATT, SNEGSKA) derive from the germline V gene (reference sequence). Sequencing instrument: Illumina HiSeq 2000. 5'RACE template switching, by which a universal primer site and unique molecular identifiers were added, was used to make TCR beta cDNA libraries. cDNA synthesis was primed from the TCR beta constant segment, followed by two successive PCR amplification steps. The source study handled its data this way. MIGEC was used to demultiplex reads and group the reads by UMI, and MiTCR was used to assemble and quantify clonotypes. To remove erroneous sequences, TCR cDNA sequences were retained only when supported by two or more reads. The tcR package was used for downstream repertoire analysis, and clonotypes were matched across fractions by CDR3 nucleotide sequence plus V segment. VDJmatch was used to annotate antigen specificity against VDJdb, with one amino acid substitution in CDR3 permitted. Based on TCRdb reprocessing of the reads, there is one entry per CDR3 protein sequence, and DNA is missing. What appears here as the V and J calls and clone size reflects TCRdb's work, not the paper's. The data table for this sample lists about 380,000 distinct CDR3 sequences. The ten biggest clones cover about 5.2% of the sample.

Overall results and qualifications from the work: Whether the expanded NKG2C-expressing T cell clones were specific for HCMV antigens remained unclear. Those dominant clonotypes were again the most abundant among CD3+CD56-NKG2C+ cells in a handful of donors, at about 25-65%. For six donors, the dominant CD3+CD56+NKG2C+ clonotypes were among the top 10 CD8+ clonotypes and accounted for about 1.0-7.0% of CD8+ T cells.

HCMV serostatus was determined by detecting HCMV-specific IgG in serum with a commercial ELISA kit. Peripheral blood mononuclear cells were isolated from blood by Ficoll density gradient centrifugation. The clonotype was recovered from a man between 18 and 69 years old in good health. Sequenced input: blood T cells: a sorted CD56 or NKG2C T cell subset, CD4+ or CD8+ T cells, or bulk PBMC T cells (not recorded which). The chain is assembled from TRBV20-1 and TRBJ1-5; as DNA is missing, the TRBD1 call by TCRdb cannot be tested. The CDR3 amino acid sequence is: CSAREGSPIEPQHF.